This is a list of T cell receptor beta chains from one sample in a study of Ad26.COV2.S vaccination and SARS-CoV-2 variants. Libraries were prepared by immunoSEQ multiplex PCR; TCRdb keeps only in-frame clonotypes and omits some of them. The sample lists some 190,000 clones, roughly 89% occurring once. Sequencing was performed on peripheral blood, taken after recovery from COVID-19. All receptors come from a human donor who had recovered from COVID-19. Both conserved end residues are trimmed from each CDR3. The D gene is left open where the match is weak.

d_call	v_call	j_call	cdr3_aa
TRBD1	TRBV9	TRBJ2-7	ASSVLGQGAYEQY
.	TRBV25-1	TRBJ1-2	ASSLNYGYT
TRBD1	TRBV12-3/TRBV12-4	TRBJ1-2	ASRPRGREGYT
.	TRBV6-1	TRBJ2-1	ASSERPYGYNEQF
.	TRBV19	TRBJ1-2	ASSIDTRLGVGYT
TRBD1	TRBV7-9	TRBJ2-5	ASSFGTANQETQY
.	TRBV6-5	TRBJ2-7	ASSYSPGLYEQY
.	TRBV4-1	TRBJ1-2	ASSQDRDYGYT
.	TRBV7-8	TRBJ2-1	ASSSSRRASYNEQF
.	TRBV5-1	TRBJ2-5	ASNRERETQY
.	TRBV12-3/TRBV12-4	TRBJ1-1	ATVSGNTEAF
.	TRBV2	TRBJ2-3	ASNEGSGPTDTQY
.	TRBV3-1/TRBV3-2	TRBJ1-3	ASSPTKRVVGNTIY
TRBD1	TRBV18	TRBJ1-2	ASSRDRGHGYT
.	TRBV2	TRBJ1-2	ASSEWGVGDGYT
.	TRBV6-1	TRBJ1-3	ASSDPTVNTIY
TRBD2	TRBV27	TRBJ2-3	ASSSPRGLAGGLSTDTQY
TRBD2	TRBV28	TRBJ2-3	ASSLSWGRDGDTQY
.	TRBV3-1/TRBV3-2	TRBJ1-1	ASSQVYGGPNTEAF
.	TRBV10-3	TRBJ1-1	AISELGGVNTEAF
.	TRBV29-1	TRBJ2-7	SVEWPGRRYEQY
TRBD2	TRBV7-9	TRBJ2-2	ASSTGLGSTGELF
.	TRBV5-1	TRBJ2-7	ASSPGGGESYEQY
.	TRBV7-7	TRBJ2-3	ASSLGTGRFSDTQY
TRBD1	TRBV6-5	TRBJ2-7	ASTLTGQGGEQY
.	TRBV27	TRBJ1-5	ASSLTGNSNQPQH
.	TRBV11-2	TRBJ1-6	ASSLGWDSPLH
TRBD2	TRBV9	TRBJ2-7	ASSVTSGTYEQY
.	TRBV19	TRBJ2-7	ASSIAGNSYEQY
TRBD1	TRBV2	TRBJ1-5	ASTTDRVGQPQH
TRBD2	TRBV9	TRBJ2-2	ASSVSGSSAGELF
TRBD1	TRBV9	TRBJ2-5	ASSVEDRGVGETQY
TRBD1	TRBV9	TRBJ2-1	ASSPGTGGSNEQF
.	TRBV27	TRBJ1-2	ASSYSVGESHYGYT
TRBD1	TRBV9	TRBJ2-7	ASSPDPGTGFHEQY
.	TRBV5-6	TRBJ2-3	ASSLVSVTTDTQY
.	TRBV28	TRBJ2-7	ASSSWTEDPSYEQY
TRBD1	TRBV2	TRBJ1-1	ASRQGATEAF
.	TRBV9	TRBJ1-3	ASSDPRPGVDTIY